This TCR beta chain was obtained from a study of post-analysis software for immune sequencing data. Overall study: Relapsing-remitting, secondary progressive and progressive-relapsing forms made up the multiple sclerosis disease courses. General study findings and limits: Batch-mates among the samples co-clustered strongly by F measure. TRBV segments more frequent in patients than in controls numbered a few and included TRBV5-6, TRBV5-1 and TRBV20-1.

Notes on this clonotype: Its antigen remains unidentified.

Researchers reported that TCR beta cDNA libraries carried unique molecular identifiers. T cells, about 0.9 to 11 million of them, yielded roughly 0.5 million cDNA molecules. Each CDR3 protein is one row after TCRdb ran MiXCR on the PCR reads. The table includes roughly 400,000 distinct CDR3 sequences, 39% detected once. The CDR3 contains 12 residues. J is TRBJ2-7 and V is TRBV21-1; TRBD1 is the table's D call and was not checked against the DNA. TRBV21-1 is a listed pseudogene. This sequence originates from a girl aged 2 to 9 with multiple sclerosis. Sequenced material: blood. For the CDR3, the DNA is TGTGCCAGCAGCCACGGGACCTACGAGCAGTACTTC. This gives the protein CASSHGTYEQYF.